The clone carrying this T cell receptor beta chain was observed once. This record belongs to a study of blood T cell repertoires in COVID-19. Whole-study context: The samples span acute and convalescent COVID-19 from the United States, Italy and Spain.

Profiling relied on immunoSEQ multiplex PCR, and the TCRdb table lists in-frame clones only, not all of them. The sample comprises around 200,000 clones, roughly 76% of which are singletons, and around 5% rests with the top ten. The clonotype comes from a human donor in a cohort sampled during active COVID-19. The sequenced sample was peripheral blood.

The CDR3 is CASSIGRQGPRQPQHF. For the CDR3, the DNA is TGTGCCAGTAGTATAGGCCGGCAGGGGCCTCGGCAGCCCCAGCATTTT. The chain uses TRBV19 and TRBJ1-5, with a possible D match to TRBD1 (6 bases). The V end lost 1 base, the J end lost 7 bases, and 17 bases lay between the germline ends. Germline V gives CDR1 LNHDA, CDR2 SQIVND (reference sequence). The CDR3 runs 16 residues.